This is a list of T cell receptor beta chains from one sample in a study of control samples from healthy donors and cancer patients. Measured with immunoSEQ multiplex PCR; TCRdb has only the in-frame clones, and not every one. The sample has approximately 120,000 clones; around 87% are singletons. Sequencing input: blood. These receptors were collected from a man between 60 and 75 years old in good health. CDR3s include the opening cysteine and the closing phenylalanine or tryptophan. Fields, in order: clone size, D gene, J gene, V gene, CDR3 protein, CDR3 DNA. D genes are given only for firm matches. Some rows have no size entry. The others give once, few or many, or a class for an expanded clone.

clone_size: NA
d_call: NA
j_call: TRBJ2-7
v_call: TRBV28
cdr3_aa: CASSKIREQYF
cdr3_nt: TGTGCCAGCAGTAAAATCCGCGAGCAGTACTTC

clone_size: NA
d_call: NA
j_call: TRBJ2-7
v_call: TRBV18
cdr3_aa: CASSQINYEQYF
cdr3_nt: TGTGCCAGCTCCCAGATAAACTACGAGCAGTACTTC

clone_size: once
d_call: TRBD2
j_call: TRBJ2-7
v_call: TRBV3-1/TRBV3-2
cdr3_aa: CASSQEGTGGTTF
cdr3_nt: TGTGCCAGCAGCCAAGAGGGGACCGGGGGGACCACCTTC

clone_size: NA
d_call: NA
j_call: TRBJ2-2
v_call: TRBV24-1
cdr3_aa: CATSQGGTGELFF
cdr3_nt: TGTGCCACCTCCCAGGGGGGGACCGGGGAGCTGTTTTTT

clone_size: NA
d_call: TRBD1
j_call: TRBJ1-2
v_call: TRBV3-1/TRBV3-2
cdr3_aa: CASSQADRVGYTF
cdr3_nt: TGTGCCAGCAGCCAAGCCGACAGGGTGGGCTACACCTTC

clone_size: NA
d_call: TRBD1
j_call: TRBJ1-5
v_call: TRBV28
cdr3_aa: CASSPFRGDGNQPQHF
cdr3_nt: TGTGCCAGCAGTCCGTTCAGGGGGGACGGCAATCAGCCCCAGCATTTT

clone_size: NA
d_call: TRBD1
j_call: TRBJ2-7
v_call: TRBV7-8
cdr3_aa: CASSTGQVWYF
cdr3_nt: TGTGCCAGCAGCACGGGACAGGTTTGGTACTTC

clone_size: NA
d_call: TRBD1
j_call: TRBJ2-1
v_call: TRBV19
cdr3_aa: CASGRQGWDEQFF
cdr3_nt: TGTGCCAGTGGACGACAGGGGTGGGATGAGCAGTTCTTC

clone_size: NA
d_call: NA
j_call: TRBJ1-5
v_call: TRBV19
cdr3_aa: CASSIRDFNQPQHF
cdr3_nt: TGTGCCAGTAGTATCAGGGACTTTAATCAGCCCCAGCATTTT

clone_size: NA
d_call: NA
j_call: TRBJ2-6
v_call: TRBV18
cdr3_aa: CASSPREEGSGANVLTF
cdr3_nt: TGTGCCAGCTCACCACGGGAGGAAGGATCTGGGGCCAACGTCCTGACTTTC

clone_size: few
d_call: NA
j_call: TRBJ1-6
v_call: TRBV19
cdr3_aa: CASSRGQDGSPLHF
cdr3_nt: TGTGCCAGTAGCCGCGGGCAGGATGGATCACCCCTCCACTTT

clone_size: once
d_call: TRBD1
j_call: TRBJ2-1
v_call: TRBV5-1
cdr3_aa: CASSWTGVEPNEQFF
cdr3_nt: TGCGCCAGCAGCTGGACAGGGGTAGAGCCCAATGAGCAGTTCTTC

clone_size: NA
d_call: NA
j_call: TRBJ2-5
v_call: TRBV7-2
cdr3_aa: CASSFQTGQETQYF
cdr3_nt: TGTGCCAGCAGCTTCCAAACAGGCCAAGAGACCCAGTACTTC

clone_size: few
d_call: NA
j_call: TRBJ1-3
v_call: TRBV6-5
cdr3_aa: CASSWGHPGSGNTIYF
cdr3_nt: TGTGCCAGCAGTTGGGGACATCCCGGCTCTGGAAACACCATATATTTT

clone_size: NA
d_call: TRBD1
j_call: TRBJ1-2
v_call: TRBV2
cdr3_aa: CASSLTGTGGGGYTF
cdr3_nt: TGTGCCAGCAGCCTAACCGGGACAGGGGGTGGGGGCTACACCTTC

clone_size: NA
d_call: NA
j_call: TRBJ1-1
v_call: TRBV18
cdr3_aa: CASSSGLNTEAFF
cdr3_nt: TGTGCCAGCTCTTCGGGCCTGAACACTGAAGCTTTCTTT

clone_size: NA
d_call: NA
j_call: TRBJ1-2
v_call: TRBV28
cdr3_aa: CASSLGQFYGYTF
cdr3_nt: TGTGCCAGCAGCTTGGGGCAGTTCTATGGCTACACCTTC

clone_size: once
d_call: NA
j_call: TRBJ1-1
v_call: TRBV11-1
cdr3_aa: CASRKSPRMTEAFF
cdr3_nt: TGTGCCAGCAGAAAATCACCGAGGATGACTGAAGCTTTCTTT

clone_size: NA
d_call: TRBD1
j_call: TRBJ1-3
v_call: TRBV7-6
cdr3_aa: CASTEGTASSGNTIYF
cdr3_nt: TGTGCCAGCACAGAGGGGACAGCCAGCTCTGGAAACACCATATATTTT

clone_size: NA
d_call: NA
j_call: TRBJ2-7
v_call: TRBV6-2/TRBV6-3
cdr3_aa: CASSFSDRILGEQYF
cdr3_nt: TGTGCCAGCAGTTTCTCGGACCGAATCCTAGGCGAGCAGTACTTC

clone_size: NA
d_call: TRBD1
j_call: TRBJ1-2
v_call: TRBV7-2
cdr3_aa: CASSSTGGLYGYTF
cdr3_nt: TGTGCCAGCAGCTCGACAGGGGGTCTTTATGGCTACACCTTC

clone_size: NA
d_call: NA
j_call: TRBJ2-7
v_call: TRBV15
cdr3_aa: CATSGTSSGTTYEQYF
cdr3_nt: TGTGCCACCAGCGGGACCTCCTCCGGGACGACCTACGAGCAGTACTTC

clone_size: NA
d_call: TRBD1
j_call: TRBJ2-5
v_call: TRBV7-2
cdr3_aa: CASSLDVGTGRQETQYF
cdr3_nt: TGTGCCAGCAGCTTAGATGTTGGGACAGGGCGCCAGGAGACCCAGTACTTC

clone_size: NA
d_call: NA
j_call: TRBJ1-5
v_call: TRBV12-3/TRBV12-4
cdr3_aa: CASSVNNQPQHF
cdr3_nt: TGTGCCAGCAGTGTTAACAATCAGCCCCAGCATTTT

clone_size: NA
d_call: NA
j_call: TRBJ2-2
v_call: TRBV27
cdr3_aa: CASQKAIAGAGELFF
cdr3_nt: TGTGCCAGCCAAAAAGCCATCGCCGGAGCCGGGGAGCTGTTTTTT

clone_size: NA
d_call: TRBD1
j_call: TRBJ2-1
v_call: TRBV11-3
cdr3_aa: CASSLGIRDRGRDEQFF
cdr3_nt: TGTGCCAGCAGCTTAGGAATTAGGGACAGGGGAAGGGATGAGCAGTTCTTC

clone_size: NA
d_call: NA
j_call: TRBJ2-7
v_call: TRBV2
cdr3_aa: CASNVMTAGLTYEQYF
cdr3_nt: TGTGCCAGCAATGTTATGACGGCAGGTCTTACCTACGAGCAGTACTTC

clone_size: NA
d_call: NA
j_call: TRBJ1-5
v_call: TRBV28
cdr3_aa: CASTHDVGNQPQHF
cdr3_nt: TGTGCCAGCACCCACGATGTCGGGAATCAGCCCCAGCATTTT

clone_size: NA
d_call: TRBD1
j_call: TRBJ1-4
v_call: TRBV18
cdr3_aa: CASSPTDRANEKLFF
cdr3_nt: TGTGCCAGCTCACCCACGGACAGGGCTAATGAAAAACTGTTTTTT

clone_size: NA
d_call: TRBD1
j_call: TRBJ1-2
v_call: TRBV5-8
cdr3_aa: CASSRRDRVGEGYTF
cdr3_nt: TGTGCCAGCAGTCGACGGGACAGGGTCGGTGAGGGCTACACCTTC

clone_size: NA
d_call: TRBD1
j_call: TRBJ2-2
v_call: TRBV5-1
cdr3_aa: CASSSGGPGELFF
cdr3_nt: TGCGCCAGCAGCTCAGGGGGCCCCGGGGAGCTGTTTTTT

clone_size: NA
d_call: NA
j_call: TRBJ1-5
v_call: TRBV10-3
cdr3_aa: CAIKQENSNQPQHF
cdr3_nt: TGTGCCATAAAACAGGAAAATAGCAATCAGCCCCAGCATTTT

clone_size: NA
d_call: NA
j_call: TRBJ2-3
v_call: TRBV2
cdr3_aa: CASSPLRTTDTQYF
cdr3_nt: TGTGCCAGCAGCCCCCTGCGGACCACAGATACGCAGTATTTT

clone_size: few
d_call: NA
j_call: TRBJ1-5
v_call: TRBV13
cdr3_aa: CASSSSKEPNQPQHF
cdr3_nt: TGTGCCAGCAGCTCCTCGAAGGAGCCTAATCAGCCCCAGCATTTT

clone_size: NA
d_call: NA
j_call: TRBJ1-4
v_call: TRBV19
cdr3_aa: CASSPDLTPSRKLFF
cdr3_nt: TGTGCCAGTAGCCCAGATCTCACCCCCTCAAGGAAACTGTTTTTT

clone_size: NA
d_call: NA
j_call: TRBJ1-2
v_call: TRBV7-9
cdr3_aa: CASSRPDSQVGYGYTF
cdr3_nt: TGTGCCAGCAGCCGTCCGGACTCCCAGGTGGGGTATGGCTACACCTTC

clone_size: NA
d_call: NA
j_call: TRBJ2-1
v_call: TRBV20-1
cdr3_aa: CSASYNEQFF
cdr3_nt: TGCAGTGCTTCGTACAATGAGCAGTTCTTC

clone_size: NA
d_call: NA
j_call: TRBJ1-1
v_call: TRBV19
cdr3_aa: CATPKFGSLGSQAGNEAFF
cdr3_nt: TGTGCCACCCCAAAATTTGGAAGTCTCGGGTCCCAGGCGGGGAATGAAGCTTTCTTT

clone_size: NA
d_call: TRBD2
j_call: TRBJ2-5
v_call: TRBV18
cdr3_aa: CASSPKGLAGGTQYF
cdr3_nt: TGTGCCAGCTCACCAAAAGGACTAGCGGGGGGGACCCAGTACTTC

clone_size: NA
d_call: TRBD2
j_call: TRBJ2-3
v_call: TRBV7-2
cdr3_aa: CASSLALAGGPQDTQYF
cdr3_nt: TGTGCCAGCAGCTTAGCTCTAGCGGGGGGGCCCCAAGATACGCAGTATTTT

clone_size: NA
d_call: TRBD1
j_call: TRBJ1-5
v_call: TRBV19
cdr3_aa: CASSDTGGGGQPQHF
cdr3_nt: TGTGCCAGTAGCGATACAGGGGGCGGGGGTCAGCCCCAGCATTTT

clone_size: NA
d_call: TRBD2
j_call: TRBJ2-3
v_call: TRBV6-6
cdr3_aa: CASSQRGGFGTQYF
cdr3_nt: TGTGCCAGCAGCCAGCGGGGGGGCTTTGGTACGCAGTATTTT

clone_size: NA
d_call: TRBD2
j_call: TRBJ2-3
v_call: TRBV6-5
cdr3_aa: CASSRRRGTTDTQYF
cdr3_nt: TGTGCCAGCAGCAGGAGGCGGGGGACGACAGATACGCAGTATTTT

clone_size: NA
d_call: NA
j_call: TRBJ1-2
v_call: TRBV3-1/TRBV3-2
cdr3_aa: CASGLERGYGYTF
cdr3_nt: TGTGCCAGCGGACTTGAGCGGGGCTATGGCTACACCTTC

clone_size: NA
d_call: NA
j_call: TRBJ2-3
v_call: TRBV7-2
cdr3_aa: CASSLDRGWSDTQYF
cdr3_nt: TGTGCCAGCAGCTTAGATAGGGGTTGGTCAGATACGCAGTATTTT

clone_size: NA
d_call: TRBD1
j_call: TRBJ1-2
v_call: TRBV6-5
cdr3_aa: CASRKTGGFGYTF
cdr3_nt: TGTGCCAGCAGAAAGACAGGGGGCTTTGGCTACACCTTC

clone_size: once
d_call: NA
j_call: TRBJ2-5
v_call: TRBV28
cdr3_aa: CASRGSGLETQYF
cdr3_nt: TGTGCCAGCAGGGGGTCTGGGTTAGAGACCCAGTACTTC

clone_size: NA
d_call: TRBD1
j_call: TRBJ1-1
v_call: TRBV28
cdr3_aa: CASREGQARGAFF
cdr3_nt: TGTGCCAGCAGGGAGGGACAGGCACGGGGAGCTTTCTTT

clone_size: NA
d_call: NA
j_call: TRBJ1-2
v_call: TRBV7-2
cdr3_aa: CASSPQRSSYGYTF
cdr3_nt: TGTGCCAGCAGCCCCCAACGGAGCAGCTATGGCTACACCTTC

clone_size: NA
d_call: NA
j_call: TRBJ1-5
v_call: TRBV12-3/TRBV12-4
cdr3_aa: CASSWGSNQPQHF
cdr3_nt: TGTGCCAGCAGTTGGGGCAGCAATCAGCCCCAGCATTTT

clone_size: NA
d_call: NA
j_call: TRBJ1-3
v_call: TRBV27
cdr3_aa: CASSSGNTIYF
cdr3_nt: TGTGCCAGCAGTTCAGGAAACACCATATATTTT

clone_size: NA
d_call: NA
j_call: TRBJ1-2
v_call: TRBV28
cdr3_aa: CASSPGVYGYTF
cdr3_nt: TGTGCCAGCAGTCCTGGGGTCTATGGCTACACCTTC

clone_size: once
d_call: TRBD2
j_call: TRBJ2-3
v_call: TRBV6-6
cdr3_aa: CASTPSGGAGDTQYF
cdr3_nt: TGTGCCAGCACCCCTAGCGGGGGGGCCGGGGATACGCAGTATTTT

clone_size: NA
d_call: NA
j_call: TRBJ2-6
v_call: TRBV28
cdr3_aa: CASIMRGAGANVLTF
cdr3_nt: TGTGCCAGCATAATGAGGGGGGCTGGGGCCAACGTCCTGACTTTC

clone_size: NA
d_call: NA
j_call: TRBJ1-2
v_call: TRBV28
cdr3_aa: CASSLQVWTLGYTF
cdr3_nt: TGTGCCAGCAGTTTGCAGGTGTGGACTCTTGGCTACACCTTC

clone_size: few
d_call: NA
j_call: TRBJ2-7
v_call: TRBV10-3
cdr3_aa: CAISEGGYEQYF
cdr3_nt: TGTGCCATCAGTGAGGGAGGCTACGAGCAGTACTTC

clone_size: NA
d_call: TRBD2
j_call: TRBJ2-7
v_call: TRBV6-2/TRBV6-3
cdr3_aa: CASSSGGTYEQYF
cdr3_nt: TGTGCCAGCAGTTCGGGGGGTACCTACGAGCAGTACTTC

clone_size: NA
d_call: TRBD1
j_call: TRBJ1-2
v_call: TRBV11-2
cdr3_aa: CASRGQTGTGGGYTF
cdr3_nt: TGTGCCAGCAGAGGCCAGACCGGGACAGGGGGGGGCTACACCTTC

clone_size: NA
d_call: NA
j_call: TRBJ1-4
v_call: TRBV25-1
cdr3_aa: CASSEAARTNEKLFF
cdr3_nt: TGTGCCAGCAGTGAAGCGGCCAGAACTAATGAAAAACTGTTTTTT

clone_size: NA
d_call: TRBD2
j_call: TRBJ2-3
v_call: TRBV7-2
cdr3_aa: CASRPGTSGADTQYF
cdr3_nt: TGTGCCAGCAGACCAGGGACTAGCGGGGCAGATACGCAGTATTTT